The 10 T cell receptor beta chains in this list originate from one sample, sequenced in a study of cytomegalovirus exposure and HLA in healthy donors. Primers included in the PCR were 60 Vbeta and 13 Jbeta primers. Assay used: immunoSEQ multiplex PCR; TCRdb lists only in-frame clones, some missing. The sample includes some 160,000 clones, around 79% of them seen just once. Sequencing was done on a sample of PBMCs. These receptors all stem from a woman between 40 and 55 years old in good health and CMV-seronegative.

The chain uses TRBV18 and TRBJ1-1; 7 bases match TRBD1. CDR1 and CDR2 (germline): KGHSH, LQKENI. V shed 9 bases and J 6 bases; nucleotides not matched to a gene: 16. This CDR3 has 15 residues. CDR3 sequence: CASYPRGQIEAEAFF. The CDR3 coding sequence is TGTGCCAGTTACCCGAGGGGGCAGATAGAGGCTGAAGCTTTCTTT.

The chain joins TRBV7-9 to TRBJ2-7, with D possibly matching TRBD1 (6 bases). The V gene's germline CDR1 is SEHNR and CDR2 FQNEAQ (reference sequence). This CDR3 comprises 16 residues. The ends were cut back, 1 base at V and 2 bases at J, with 15 bases in the middle. The CDR3 loop is CASSLVGQRKTYEQYF. The CDR3 DNA follows: TGTGCCAGCAGCTTAGTCGGACAGCGCAAGACCTACGAGCAGTACTTC.

This chain's CDR3 is CASSSRDRGEGYTF. CDR3 in DNA: TGCGCCAGCAGCTCCCGGGACAGGGGTGAAGGCTACACCTTC. The V gene is TRBV5-1, the J gene TRBJ1-2, with 10 nucleotides matching TRBD1. The CDR3 covers 14 residues. The trim removed 3 bases at V and 8 bases at J, leaving 7 bases unmatched. Germline loops: CDR1 SGHRS, CDR2 YFSETQ.

V is TRBV15 and J is TRBJ1-3; unclear D gene. Deletions cut 3 bases from V and 0 bases from J, with 3 bases between. The CDR3 sequence is 13 residues long. Germline V lookup: CDR1 LNHNV, CDR2 YYDKDF (reference sequence). The CDR3 sequence: CATSSSSGNTIYF. CDR3 bases: TGTGCCACCAGCAGCAGCTCTGGAAACACCATATATTTT.

This clone was seen repeatedly, ten times or more. V gene TRBV4-1 combines with J gene TRBJ1-1; D might be TRBD1 (6 bases). The germline gives CDR1 MGHRA, CDR2 YSYEKL. V gave up 0 bases and J gave up 8 bases, with 10 bases separating them. The CDR3 runs 13 residues. In DNA form, the CDR3 reads TGCGCCAGCAGCCAAGAAGCGGGGGGCGAAGCTTTCTTT. Its protein product is CASSQEAGGEAFF.

The rearrangement links TRBV4-2 to TRBJ2-3, with TRBD2 identical over 14 bases. The CDR3 is 18 amino acids. V trimming: 6 bases; J trimming: 0 bases; junction bases outside the gene matches: 8. Germline V gene data show CDR1 as LGHNA and CDR2 as YNFKEQ. In DNA, the CDR3 is TGTGCCAGCAGTTCCAGACTAGCGGGGGGGCCTAGCACAGATACGCAGTATTTT. This encodes CASSSRLAGGPSTDTQYF.

The chain has TRBV27 and TRBJ2-1; D remains unclear. Germline CDR1 is MNHEY and CDR2 is SMNVEV (reference sequence). Trimming removed 1 base from V and 5 bases from J, with 12 bases in between. This CDR3 contains 15 residues. Written as DNA, the CDR3 is TGTGCCAGCAGTTTATGGGCAGACCCCAACAATGAGCAGTTCTTC. Its protein is CASSLWADPNNEQFF.

The chain has TRBV9 and TRBJ2-1; a weak D match, TRBD2 (6 bases). The V end lost 0 bases, the J end lost 6 bases, and 16 bases lay between the germline ends. Germline CDR1 and CDR2: SGDLS and YYNGEE. There are 16 residues in the CDR3. CDR3 in DNA: TGTGCCAGCAGCGTAGAGGGGCGGGGAAGCCTCAATGAGCAGTTCTTC. Its translation is CASSVEGRGSLNEQFF.

The chain links TRBV25-1 to TRBJ2-1; 10 positions agree with TRBD1. J gave up 3 bases and V 4 bases, and 3 bases lay outside the gene matches. Per the germline V gene, CDR1 is MGHDK and CDR2 is SYGVNS. CDR3 length: 15 amino acids. The CDR3 DNA sequence: TGTGCCAGCAGTGTGACAGGGGGCCTCTACAATGAGCAGTTCTTC. This gives the protein CASSVTGGLYNEQFF.

In its sample, this clone was seen a few times. The chain carries TRBV5-1 and TRBJ1-5; TRBD1 matches at 10 bases. CDR3 size: 15 residues. The ends lost 4 bases at V and 3 bases at J; junction bases unmatched: 4. CDR1 and CDR2 from the germline V gene are SGHRS and YFSETQ. Here the CDR3 DNA reads TGCGCCAGCAGCACAGGGACAGGGGACAATCAGCCCCAGCATTTT. It translates to CASSTGTGDNQPQHF.